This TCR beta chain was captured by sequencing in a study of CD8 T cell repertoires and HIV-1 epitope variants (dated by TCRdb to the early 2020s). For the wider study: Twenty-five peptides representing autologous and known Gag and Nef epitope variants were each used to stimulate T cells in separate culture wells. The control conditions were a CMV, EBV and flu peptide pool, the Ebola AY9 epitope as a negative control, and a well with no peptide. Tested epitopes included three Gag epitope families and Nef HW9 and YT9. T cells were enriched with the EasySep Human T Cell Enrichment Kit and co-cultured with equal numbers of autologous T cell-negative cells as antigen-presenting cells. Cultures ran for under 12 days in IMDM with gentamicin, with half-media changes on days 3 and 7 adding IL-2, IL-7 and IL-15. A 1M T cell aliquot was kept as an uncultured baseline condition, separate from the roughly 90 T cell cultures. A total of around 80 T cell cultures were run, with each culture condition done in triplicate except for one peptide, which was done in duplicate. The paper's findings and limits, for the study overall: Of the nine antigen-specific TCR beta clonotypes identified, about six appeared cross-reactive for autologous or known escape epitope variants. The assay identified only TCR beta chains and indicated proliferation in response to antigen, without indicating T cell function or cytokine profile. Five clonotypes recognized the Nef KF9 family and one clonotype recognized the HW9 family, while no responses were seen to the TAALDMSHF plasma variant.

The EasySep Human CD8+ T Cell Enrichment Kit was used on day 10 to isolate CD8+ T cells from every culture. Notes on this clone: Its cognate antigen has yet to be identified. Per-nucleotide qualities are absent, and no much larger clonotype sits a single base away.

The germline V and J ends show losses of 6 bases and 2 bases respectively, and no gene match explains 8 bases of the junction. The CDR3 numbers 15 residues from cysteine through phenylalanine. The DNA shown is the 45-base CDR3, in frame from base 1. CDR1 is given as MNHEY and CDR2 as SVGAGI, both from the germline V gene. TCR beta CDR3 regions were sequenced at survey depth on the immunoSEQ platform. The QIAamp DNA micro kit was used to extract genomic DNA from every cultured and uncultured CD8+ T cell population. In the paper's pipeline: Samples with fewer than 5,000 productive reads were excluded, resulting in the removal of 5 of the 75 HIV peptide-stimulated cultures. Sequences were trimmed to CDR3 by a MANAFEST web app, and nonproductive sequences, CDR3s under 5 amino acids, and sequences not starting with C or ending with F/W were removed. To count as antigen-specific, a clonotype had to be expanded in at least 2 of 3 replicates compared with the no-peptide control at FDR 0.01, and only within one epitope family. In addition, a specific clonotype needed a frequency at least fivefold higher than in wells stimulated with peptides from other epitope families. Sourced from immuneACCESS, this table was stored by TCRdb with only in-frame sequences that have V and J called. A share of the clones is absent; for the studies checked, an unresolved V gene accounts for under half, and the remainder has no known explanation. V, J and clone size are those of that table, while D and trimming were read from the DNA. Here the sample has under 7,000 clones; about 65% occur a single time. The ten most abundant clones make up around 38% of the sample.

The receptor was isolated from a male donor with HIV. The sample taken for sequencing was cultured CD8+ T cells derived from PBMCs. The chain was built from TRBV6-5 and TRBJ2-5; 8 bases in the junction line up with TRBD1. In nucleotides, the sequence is TGTGCCAGCAGCCCAACGGGACAGGTACAAGAGACCCAGTACTTC. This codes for CASSPTGQVQETQYF.